The subject of this entry is one T cell receptor beta chain. The table came from immunoSEQ multiplex PCR; TCRdb's copy has only in-frame clones and leaves some out. The sample contains approximately 85,000 clones, roughly 90% of which appear only once. The data are from a study of blood T cell repertoires in COVID-19. Study details: PBMCs, B-cell-depleted T cells, or T cells were the source of the cDNA or gDNA that made up the material.

Germline CDR1 and CDR2: SGDLS and YYNGEE. This CDR3 spans 13 amino acids. Trimming left V 2 bases short and J 3 bases short, with 9 bases between. Sequenced sample: peripheral blood. This clonotype originated in a man aged 50 or older with active or convalescent COVID-19. The chain joins TRBV9 to TRBJ2-7; tentatively, D is TRBD2 (6 bases). CDR3 bases: TGTGCCAGCAGCGTCCGGGACTTCTACGAGCAGTACTTC. This encodes CASSVRDFYEQYF.